The 20 T cell receptor beta chains presented below share a single source sample, sequenced in a study of cytomegalovirus exposure and HLA in healthy donors. Amplification used 60 Vbeta primers and 13 Jbeta primers. Using immunoSEQ multiplex PCR, the repertoire was profiled, and TCRdb retains in-frame clones only, with some absent. The sample lists fewer than 200,000 clones; roughly 87% were seen once. Source material: PBMCs. These receptors originate from a boy aged 2 to 9 in good health and CMV-seronegative.

The chain joins TRBV7-9 to TRBJ2-7, with a possible D match to TRBD2 (7 bases). V was pared by 3 bases and J by 5 bases, with 23 bases between. CDR1 and CDR2 (germline): SEHNR, FQNEAQ (reference sequence). This CDR3 is 17 amino acids long. The CDR3 DNA follows: TGTGCCAGCAGCTTTAGGGGCCGGACAGTTGGGGGGGACGAGCAGTACTTC. This sequence encodes CASSFRGRTVGGDEQYF. Together with reference TRBV7-9 and TRBJ2-7, the CDR3 gives the full variable domain: DTGVSQNPRHKITKRGQNVTFRCDPISEHNRLYWYRQTLGQGPEFLTYFQNEAQLEKSRLLSDRFSAERPKGSFSTLEIQRTEQGDSAMYLCASSFRGRTVGGDEQYFGPGTRLTVT.

On this clone: Relative to the germline gene, one junction end is altered; a read error may explain this. The rearrangement uses TRBV30 and TRBJ2-7; D possibly corresponds to TRBD2 (5 bases). This CDR3 has 15 residues. Germline CDR1 reads GTSNPN; CDR2 reads SVGIG (reference sequence). CDR3 protein: CAWSVDSRRVYAQYF. The CDR3 bases are TGTGCCTGGAGTGTGGACTCAAGGAGAGTCTACGCGCAGTACTTC. The entire variable domain, with the rest obtained from reference TRBV30 and TRBJ2-7, is as follows: SQTIHQWPATLVQPVGSPLSLECTVEGTSNPNLYWYRQAAGRGLQLLFYSVGIGQISSEVPQNLSASRPQDRQFILSSKKLLLSDSGFYLCAWSVDSRRVYAQYFGPGTRLTVT.

The chain links TRBV4-2 to TRBJ2-3; 15 positions agree with TRBD2. The germline V gene encodes CDR1 LGHNA and CDR2 YNFKEQ. The length of the CDR3 is 19 residues. Germline trimming cut 3 bases from V and 3 bases from J; bases unmatched to any gene: 10. CDR3 DNA: TGTGCCAGCAGCCACCGCGGACTAGCGGGAGGGCCGGGGACAGATACGCAGTATTTT. Its translation is CASSHRGLAGGPGTDTQYF.

The chain recombines TRBV28 with TRBJ1-1, with D perhaps TRBD1 (6 bases). The CDR3 runs to 14 residues. V lost 5 bases and J 5 bases, leaving 15 bases between the germline ends. Germline CDR1 is MDHEN and CDR2 is SYDVKM. This chain's CDR3 is CASSPFSGQTEAFF. In nucleotides, the CDR3 is TGTGCCAGCAGTCCCTTTAGTGGACAGACTGAAGCTTTCTTT. Full variable domain (rest looked up from reference TRBV28 and TRBJ1-1): DVKVTQSSRYLVKRTGEKVFLECVQDMDHENMFWYRQDPGLGLRLIYFSYDVKMKEKGDIPEGYSVSREKKERFSLILESASTNQTSMYLCASSPFSGQTEAFFGQGTRLTVV.

The chain joins TRBV14 to TRBJ1-1, with D maybe TRBD1 (6 bases). The CDR3 totals 13 residues. V was cut by 5 bases and J by 4 bases, with 11 bases left in between. The germline gives CDR1 SGHDN, CDR2 FVKESK. CDR3 region: CASSWTERTEAFF. In DNA, the CDR3 is TGTGCCAGCAGCTGGACAGAGCGCACTGAAGCTTTCTTT. The complete variable domain, with remaining parts taken from reference TRBV14 and TRBJ1-1, reads EAGVTQFPSHSVIEKGQTVTLRCDPISGHDNLYWYRRVMGKEIKFLLHFVKESKQDESGMPNNRFLAERTGGTYSTLKVQPAELEDSGVYFCASSWTERTEAFFGQGTRLTVV.

The chain combines TRBV7-3 with TRBJ1-5; 8 bases map to TRBD1. Losses at the gene ends were 5 bases for V and 7 bases for J; bases not matched to a gene: 4. The CDR3 covers 13 residues. Per the germline V gene, CDR1 is SGHTA and CDR2 is FQGTGA. CDR3 sequence (DNA): TGTGCCAGCAGCCTAGGACAGGGCCAGCCCCAGCATTTT. Its translation is CASSLGQGQPQHF.

The CDR3 reads CASSDPLAGGPFPEQFF. The DNA of the CDR3 is TGTGCCAGCAGCGACCCACTAGCGGGGGGGCCATTTCCTGAGCAGTTCTTC. The chain employs TRBV7-3 and TRBJ2-1, with TRBD2 identical over 13 bases. Germline values: CDR1 SGHTA, CDR2 FQGTGA. After removal of 5 bases from V and 9 bases from J, the junction contained 13 bases not matched to a gene. The CDR3 has 17 amino acids.

J is TRBJ1-2 and V is TRBV18; weak D call: TRBD1 (6 bases). The V gene's germline CDR1 is KGHSH and CDR2 LQKENI. V lost 2 bases to trimming and J lost 4 bases, with 14 bases between them. This CDR3 has 15 amino acids. The CDR3 region is CASSPRTGQSYGYTF. The CDR3 region has the DNA TGTGCCAGCTCACCAAGAACAGGGCAATCCTATGGCTACACCTTC.

This clone was seen only once. DNA of the CDR3: TGTGCCAGCAGTGAATGGGCCGGTACGAACACTGAAGCTTTCTTT. Residues: CASSEWAGTNTEAFF. J is TRBJ1-1 and V is TRBV2; D unresolved. Trimming took off 2 bases at V and 1 base at J, with 11 bases between the two ends. The CDR3 consists of 15 residues. Germline CDR1 is SNHLY and CDR2 is FYNNEI.

The V call is TRBV7-8, the J call TRBJ2-5; TRBD2 agrees at 9 bases. The CDR3 loop spans 17 amino acids. V was clipped by 7 bases and J by 1 base; unmatched bases: 13. Per germline, CDR1 SGHVS and CDR2 FQNEAQ. CDR3 protein: CASTFLGTSLSQETQYF. CDR3 in DNA: TGTGCCAGCACTTTTCTCGGGACTAGCCTATCCCAAGAGACCCAGTACTTC.

V and J are TRBV6-5 and TRBJ1-1; D gene ambiguous. CDR3 length equals 16 residues. Germline V gene sequence: CDR1 MNHEY, CDR2 SVGAGI. The V end lost 1 base, the J end lost 1 base, and 13 bases lay between the germline ends. The CDR3 here is CASSYFPGEANTEAFF. DNA of the CDR3: TGTGCCAGCAGTTACTTCCCCGGGGAGGCGAACACTGAAGCTTTCTTT.

V usage is TRBV5-4 and J usage is TRBJ1-4; 8 nucleotides line up with TRBD1. Germline V CDR1 and CDR2: SGHNT, YYREEE (reference sequence). The CDR3 extends over 14 amino acids. The V and J ends lost 3 bases and 8 bases, in that order; junction bases with no gene match: 6. The CDR3 DNA reads TGTGCCAGCAGCTCATGGACAGGGAGGGAAAAACTGTTTTTT. The encoded protein is CASSSWTGREKLFF.

The chain recombines TRBV19 with TRBJ1-5; no firm D call. This CDR3 has 15 amino acids. CDR1 and CDR2 from the germline V gene are LNHDA and SQIVND (reference sequence). The V and J ends lost 3 bases and 0 bases respectively, with 9 bases between them. The CDR3, as DNA: TGTGCCAGTAGTATCTCGAGATATAGCAATCAGCCCCAGCATTTT. The encoded protein is CASSISRYSNQPQHF.

The rearrangement joins TRBV6-5 to TRBJ2-7, with D possibly being TRBD1 (5 bases). CDR3 size: 13 residues. Germline V gene lookup returns CDR1 MNHEY and CDR2 SVGAGI. Trimming took off 8 bases at V and 4 bases at J, with 15 bases between the two ends. DNA of the CDR3: TGTGCCAGCCGGATCAGAAGGGGTTACGAGCAGTACTTC. Protein sequence: CASRIRRGYEQYF.

This clone has only one observation. This chain joins TRBV5-6 and TRBJ1-2; 7 positions agree with TRBD1. V gave up 1 base and J gave up 5 bases; unmatched junction bases: 11. The germline CDR1 and CDR2 sequences are SGHDT and YYEEEE. This CDR3 contains 16 residues. Here the CDR3 reads CASSLPARQGRYGYTF. The DNA of the CDR3 is TGTGCCAGCAGCTTGCCTGCGAGACAGGGCCGATATGGCTACACCTTC.

The rearrangement uses TRBV28 and TRBJ2-2, with 11 bases fitting TRBD2. The CDR3 has 17 amino acids. J was trimmed by 7 bases and V by 6 bases; bases with no gene match: 13. Germline-derived CDR1 and CDR2 are MDHEN and SYDVKM. CDR3 sequence reads: CASRAQRLAGRSGELFF. The CDR3 bases are TGTGCCAGCAGGGCCCAGCGACTAGCGGGGCGAAGCGGGGAGCTGTTTTTT.

The chain recombines TRBV28 with TRBJ2-5, with 14 bases lining up with TRBD2. The CDR3 is made up of 14 amino acids. CDR1 is MDHEN, CDR2 SYDVKM, per germline. Trimming removed 7 bases from V and 5 bases from J; junction bases left unmatched: 3. The CDR3 loop reads CASTTSGRVETQYF. CDR3 DNA: TGTGCCAGCACGACTAGCGGGAGGGTGGAGACCCAGTACTTC.

V and J are TRBV6-5 and TRBJ2-5; 10 nucleotides match TRBD2. The assigned J gene may be wrong: the sequence end matches TRBJ2-7 better. Germline assignment: CDR1 MNHEY and CDR2 SVGAGI. This CDR3 region has 14 residues. CDR3 nucleotide sequence: TGTGCCAGCATGACTAGCGGGCATACCTACGAGCAGTACTTC. This encodes CASMTSGHTYEQYF.

This sequence joins TRBV30 and TRBJ2-7, with TRBD1 as a possible D gene (6 bases). Germline CDR1 is GTSNPN and CDR2 is SVGIG (reference sequence). The CDR3 has 12 residues. For the CDR3, the DNA is TGTGCGGCTGGGGACAACTCCTACGAGCAGTACTTC. Translation gives CAAGDNSYEQYF. Filled out from reference TRBV30 and TRBJ2-7, the complete variable domain reads SQTIHQWPATLVQPVGSPLSLECTVEGTSNPNLYWYRQAAGRGLQLLFYSVGIGQISSEVPQNLSASRPQDRQFILSSKKLLLSDSGFYLCAAGDNSYEQYFGPGTRLTVT.

The rearrangement joins TRBV6-5 to TRBJ1-2, with 7 nucleotides matching TRBD1. This CDR3 spans 12 amino acids. After removal of 8 bases from V and 6 bases from J, the junction contained 6 bases not matched to a gene. Germline lookup yields CDR1 MNHEY and CDR2 SVGAGI. CDR3 sequence: CASQDRVNGYTF. CDR3 bases: TGTGCCAGCCAAGACAGGGTTAATGGCTACACCTTC.